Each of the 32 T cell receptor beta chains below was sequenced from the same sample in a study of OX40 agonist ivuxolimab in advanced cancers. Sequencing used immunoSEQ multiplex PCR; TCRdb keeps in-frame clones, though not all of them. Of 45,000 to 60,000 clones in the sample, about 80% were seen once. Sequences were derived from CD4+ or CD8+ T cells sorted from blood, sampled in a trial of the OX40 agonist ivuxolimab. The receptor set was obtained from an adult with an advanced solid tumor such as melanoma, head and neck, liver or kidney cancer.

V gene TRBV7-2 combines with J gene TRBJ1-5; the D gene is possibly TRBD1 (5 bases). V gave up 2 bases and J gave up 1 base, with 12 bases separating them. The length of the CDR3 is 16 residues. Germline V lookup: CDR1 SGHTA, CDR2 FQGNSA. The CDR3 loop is CASSLRNRDSNQPQHF. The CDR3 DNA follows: TGTGCCAGCAGCTTACGTAATAGGGACAGCAATCAGCCCCAGCATTTT.

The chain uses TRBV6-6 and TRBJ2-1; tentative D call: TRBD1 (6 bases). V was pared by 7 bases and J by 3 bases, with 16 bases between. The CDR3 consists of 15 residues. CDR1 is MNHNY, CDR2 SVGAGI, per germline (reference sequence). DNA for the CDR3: TGTGCCAGCACTACTAATCCAGGGGTCTACAATGAGCAGTTCTTC. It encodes CASTTNPGVYNEQFF.

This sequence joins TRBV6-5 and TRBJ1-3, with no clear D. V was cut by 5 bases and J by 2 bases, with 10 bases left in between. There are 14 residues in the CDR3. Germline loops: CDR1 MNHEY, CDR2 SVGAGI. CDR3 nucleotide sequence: TGTGCCAGCAGTCAGACAAAGACTGGAAACACCATATATTTT. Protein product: CASSQTKTGNTIYF.

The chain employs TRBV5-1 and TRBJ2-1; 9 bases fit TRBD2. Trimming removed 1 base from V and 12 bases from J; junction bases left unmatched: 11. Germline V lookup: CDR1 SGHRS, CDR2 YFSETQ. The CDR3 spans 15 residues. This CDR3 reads CASSLLRGGADAQFF. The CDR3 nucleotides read TGCGCCAGCAGCTTGCTACGCGGGGGGGCCGATGCGCAGTTCTTC.

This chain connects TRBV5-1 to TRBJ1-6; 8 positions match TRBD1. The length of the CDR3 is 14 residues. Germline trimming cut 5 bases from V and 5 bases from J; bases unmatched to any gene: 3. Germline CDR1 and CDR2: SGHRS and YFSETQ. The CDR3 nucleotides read TGCGCCAGCAGGTACAGGGGGGATAATTCACCCCTCCACTTT. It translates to CASRYRGDNSPLHF.

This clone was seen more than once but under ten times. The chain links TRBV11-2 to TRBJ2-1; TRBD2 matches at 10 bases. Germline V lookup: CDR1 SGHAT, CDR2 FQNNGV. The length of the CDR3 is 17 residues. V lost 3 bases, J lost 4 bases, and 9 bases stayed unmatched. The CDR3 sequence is CASSFGTSGRVYNEQFF. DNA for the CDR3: TGTGCCAGCAGCTTTGGTACGAGCGGGAGGGTTTACAATGAGCAGTTCTTC. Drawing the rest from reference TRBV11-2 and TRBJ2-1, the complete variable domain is EAGVAQSPRYKIIEKRQSVAFWCNPISGHATLYWYQQILGQGPKLLIQFQNNGVVDDSQLPKDRFSAERLKGVDSTLKIQPAKLEDSAVYLCASSFGTSGRVYNEQFFGPGTRLTVL.

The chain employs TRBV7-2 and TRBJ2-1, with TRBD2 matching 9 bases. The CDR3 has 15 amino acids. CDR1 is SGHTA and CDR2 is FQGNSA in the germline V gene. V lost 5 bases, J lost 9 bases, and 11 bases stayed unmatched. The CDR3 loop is CASSLLAGEASEQFF. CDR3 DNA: TGTGCCAGCAGCCTCTTAGCGGGAGAGGCTTCTGAGCAGTTCTTC.

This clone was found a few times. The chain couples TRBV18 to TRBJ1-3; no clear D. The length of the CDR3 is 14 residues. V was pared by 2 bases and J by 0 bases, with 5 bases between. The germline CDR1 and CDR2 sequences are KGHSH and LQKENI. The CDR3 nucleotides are TGTGCCAGCTCACCATCTAACTCTGGAAACACCATATATTTT. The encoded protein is CASSPSNSGNTIYF.

This CDR3 is CASSVGPTNGYTF. The CDR3 DNA reads TGTGCCAGCAGCGTCGGACCGACCAACGGCTACACCTTC. This chain links TRBV6-7 with TRBJ1-2; no clear D. TRBV6-7 is noted as an ORF with a role that remains uncertain. CDR3 length equals 13 residues. The V gene lost 6 bases and the J gene lost 8 bases, with 16 bases spanning the gap.

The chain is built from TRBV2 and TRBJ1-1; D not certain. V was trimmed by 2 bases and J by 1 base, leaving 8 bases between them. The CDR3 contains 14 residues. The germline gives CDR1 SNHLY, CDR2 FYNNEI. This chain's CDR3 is CASSERTANTEAFF. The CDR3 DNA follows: TGTGCCAGCAGTGAAAGGACTGCGAACACTGAAGCTTTCTTT.

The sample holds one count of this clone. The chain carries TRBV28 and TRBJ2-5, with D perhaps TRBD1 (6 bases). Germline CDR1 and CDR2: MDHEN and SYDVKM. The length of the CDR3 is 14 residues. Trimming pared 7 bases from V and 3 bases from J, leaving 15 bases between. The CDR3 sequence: CASTLRQGKETQYF. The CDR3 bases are TGTGCCAGCACCCTGAGGCAGGGGAAAGAGACCCAGTACTTC.

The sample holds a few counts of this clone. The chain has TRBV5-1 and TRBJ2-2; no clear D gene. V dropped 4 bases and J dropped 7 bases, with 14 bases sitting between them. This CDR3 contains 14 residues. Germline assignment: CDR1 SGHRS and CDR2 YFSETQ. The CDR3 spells CASSTNFFDGELFF. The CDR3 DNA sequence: TGCGCCAGCAGCACGAACTTCTTTGACGGGGAGCTGTTTTTT. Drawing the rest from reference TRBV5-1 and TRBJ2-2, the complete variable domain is KAGVTQTPRYLIKTRGQQVTLSCSPISGHRSVSWYQQTPGQGLQFLFEYFSETQRNKGNFPGRFSGRQFSNSRSEMNVSTLELGDSALYLCASSTNFFDGELFFGEGSRLTVL.

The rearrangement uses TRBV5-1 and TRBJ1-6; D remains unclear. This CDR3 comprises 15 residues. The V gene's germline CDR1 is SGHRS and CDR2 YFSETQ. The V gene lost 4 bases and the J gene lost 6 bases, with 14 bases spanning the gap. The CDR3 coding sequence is TGCGCCAGCAGCCCGACAACCCTCCTTAATTCACCCCTCCACTTT. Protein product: CASSPTTLLNSPLHF.

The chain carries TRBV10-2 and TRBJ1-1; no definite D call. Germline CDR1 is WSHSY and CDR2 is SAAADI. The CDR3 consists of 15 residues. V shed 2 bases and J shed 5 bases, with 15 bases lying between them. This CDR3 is CASSERLGGLTEAFF. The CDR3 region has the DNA TGCGCCAGCAGTGAGCGTCTCGGTGGTCTGACTGAAGCTTTCTTT.

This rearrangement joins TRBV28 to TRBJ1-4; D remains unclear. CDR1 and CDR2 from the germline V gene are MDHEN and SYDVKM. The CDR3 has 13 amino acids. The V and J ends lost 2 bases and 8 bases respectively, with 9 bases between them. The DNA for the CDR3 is TGTGCCAGCAGTTTAGACCGGGTGGAAAAACTGTTTTTT. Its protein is CASSLDRVEKLFF.

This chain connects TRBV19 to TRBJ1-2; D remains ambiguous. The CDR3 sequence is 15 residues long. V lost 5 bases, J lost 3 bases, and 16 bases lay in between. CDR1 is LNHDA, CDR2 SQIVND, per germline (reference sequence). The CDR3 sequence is CASSLSQAGHYGYTF. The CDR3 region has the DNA TGTGCCAGTAGTCTCAGCCAGGCAGGCCACTATGGCTACACCTTC.

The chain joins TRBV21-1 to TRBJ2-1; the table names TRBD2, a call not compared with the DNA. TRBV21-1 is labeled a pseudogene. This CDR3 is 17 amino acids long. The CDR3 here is CASSRSRGTSGYNEQFF. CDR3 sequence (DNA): TGTGCCAGCAGCAGGTCTAGGGGGACTAGCGGGTACAATGAGCAGTTCTTC.

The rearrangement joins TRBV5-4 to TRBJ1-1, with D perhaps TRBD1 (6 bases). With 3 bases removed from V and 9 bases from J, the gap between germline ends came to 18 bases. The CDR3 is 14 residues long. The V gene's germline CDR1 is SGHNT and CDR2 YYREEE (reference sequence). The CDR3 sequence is CASSWGGARMQAFF. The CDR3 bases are TGTGCCAGCAGCTGGGGGGGGGCCAGAATGCAAGCTTTCTTT.

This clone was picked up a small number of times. The CDR3 nucleotides are TGTGCCAGCAGACCCCCGGGGAGTACAAGGAATGAGCAGTTCTTC. It encodes CASRPPGSTRNEQFF. The chain combines TRBV6-1 with TRBJ2-1; maybe TRBD2 (5 bases). The germline V gene has CDR1 MNHNS and CDR2 SASEGT. The CDR3 is 15 amino acids. Trimming cost V 6 bases and J 7 bases, with 19 bases left between them.

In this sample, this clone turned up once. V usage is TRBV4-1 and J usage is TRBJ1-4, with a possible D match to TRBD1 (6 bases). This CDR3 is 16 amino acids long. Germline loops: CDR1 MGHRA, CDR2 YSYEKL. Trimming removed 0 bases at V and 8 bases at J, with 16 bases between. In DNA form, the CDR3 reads TGCGCCAGCAGCCAAGATCGGGGGCAGGCGGGGGAAAAACTGTTTTTT. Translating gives CASSQDRGQAGEKLFF.

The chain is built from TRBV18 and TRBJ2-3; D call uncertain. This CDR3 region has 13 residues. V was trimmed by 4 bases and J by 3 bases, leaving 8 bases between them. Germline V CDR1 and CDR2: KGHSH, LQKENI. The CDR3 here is CASSLKNTDTQYF. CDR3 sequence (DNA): TGTGCCAGCTCACTCAAGAATACAGATACGCAGTATTTT.

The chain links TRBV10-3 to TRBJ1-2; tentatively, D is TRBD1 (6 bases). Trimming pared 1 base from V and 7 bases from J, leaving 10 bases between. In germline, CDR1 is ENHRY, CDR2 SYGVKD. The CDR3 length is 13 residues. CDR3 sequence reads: CAISELDSAGYTF. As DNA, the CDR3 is TGTGCCATCAGTGAGTTGGACAGTGCTGGCTACACCTTC.

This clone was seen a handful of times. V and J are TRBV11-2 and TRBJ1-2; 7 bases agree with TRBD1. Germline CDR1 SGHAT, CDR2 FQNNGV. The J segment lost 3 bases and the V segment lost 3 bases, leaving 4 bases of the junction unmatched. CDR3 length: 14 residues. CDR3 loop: CASSLTGRDYGYTF. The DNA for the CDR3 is TGTGCCAGCAGCTTGACAGGGAGGGACTATGGCTACACCTTC.

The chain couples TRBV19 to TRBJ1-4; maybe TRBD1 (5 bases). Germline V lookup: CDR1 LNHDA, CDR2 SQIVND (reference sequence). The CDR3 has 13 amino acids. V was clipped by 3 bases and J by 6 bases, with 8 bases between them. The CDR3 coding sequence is TGTGCCAGTAGTATTCAGGGATATGAAAAACTGTTTTTT. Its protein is CASSIQGYEKLFF.

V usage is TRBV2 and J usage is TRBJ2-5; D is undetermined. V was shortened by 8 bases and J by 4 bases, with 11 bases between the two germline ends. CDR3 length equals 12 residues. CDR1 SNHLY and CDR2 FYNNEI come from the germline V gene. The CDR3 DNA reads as TGTGCCAGCCGGGCAGGACGAGAGACCCAGTACTTC. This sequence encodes CASRAGRETQYF.

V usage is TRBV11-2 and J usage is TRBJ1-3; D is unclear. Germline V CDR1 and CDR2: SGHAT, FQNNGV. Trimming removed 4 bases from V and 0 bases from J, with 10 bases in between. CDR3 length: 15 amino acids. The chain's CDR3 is CASSSQRHSGNTIYF. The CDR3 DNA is TGTGCCAGCAGCTCACAGCGCCACTCTGGAAACACCATATATTTT.

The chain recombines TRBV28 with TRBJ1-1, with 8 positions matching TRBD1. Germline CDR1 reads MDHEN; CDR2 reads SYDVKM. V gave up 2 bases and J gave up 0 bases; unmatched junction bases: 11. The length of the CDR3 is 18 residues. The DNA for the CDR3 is TGTGCCAGCAGTTTAATCAGGGGGCGAAGAGACATGAACACTGAAGCTTTCTTT. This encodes CASSLIRGRRDMNTEAFF.

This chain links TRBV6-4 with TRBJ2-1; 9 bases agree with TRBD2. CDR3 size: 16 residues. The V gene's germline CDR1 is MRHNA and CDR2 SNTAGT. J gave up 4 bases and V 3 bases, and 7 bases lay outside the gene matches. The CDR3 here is CASSEGLARGYNEQFF. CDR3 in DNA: TGTGCCAGCAGTGAGGGACTAGCCAGGGGTTACAATGAGCAGTTCTTC.

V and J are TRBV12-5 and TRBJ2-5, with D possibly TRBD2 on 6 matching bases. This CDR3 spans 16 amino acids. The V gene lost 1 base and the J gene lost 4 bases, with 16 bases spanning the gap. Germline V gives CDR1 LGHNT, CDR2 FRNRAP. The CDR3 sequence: CASGLETGVGRETQYF. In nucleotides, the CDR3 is TGTGCTAGTGGTTTGGAAACGGGGGTGGGTCGAGAGACCCAGTACTTC.

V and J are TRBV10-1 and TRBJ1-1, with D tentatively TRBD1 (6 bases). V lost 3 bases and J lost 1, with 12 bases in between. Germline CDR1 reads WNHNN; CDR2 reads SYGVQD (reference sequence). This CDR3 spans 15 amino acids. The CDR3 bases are TGCGCCAGCAGTGATTTTCAGGGGCCGAACACTGAAGCTTTCTTT. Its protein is CASSDFQGPNTEAFF.

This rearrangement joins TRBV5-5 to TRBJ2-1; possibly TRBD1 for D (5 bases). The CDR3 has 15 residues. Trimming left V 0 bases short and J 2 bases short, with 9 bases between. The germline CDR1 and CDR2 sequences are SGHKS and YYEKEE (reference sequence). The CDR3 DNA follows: TGTGCCAGCAGCTTGGGGGGCAGCGCCTACAATGAGCAGTTCTTC. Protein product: CASSLGGSAYNEQFF.

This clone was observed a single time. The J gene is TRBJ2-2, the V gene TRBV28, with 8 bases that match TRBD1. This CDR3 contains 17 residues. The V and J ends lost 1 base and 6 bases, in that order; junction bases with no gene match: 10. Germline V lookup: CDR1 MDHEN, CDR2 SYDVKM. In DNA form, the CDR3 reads TGTGCCAGCAGTTTATTCGCCAGGGGGCAAATCCCCGGGGAGCTGTTTTTT. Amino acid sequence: CASSLFARGQIPGELFF.